The rows below give T cell receptor beta chains drawn from one sample of a study of T cell changes during pregnancy in multiple sclerosis. TCRdb's copy holds only in-frame clones and misses some; the assay was immunoSEQ multiplex PCR. Of about 69,000 clones detected, 90% to 95% appear once; the ten largest clones hold under 0.3%. Source: CD4+ T cells from peripheral blood mononuclear cells, taken in the third trimester of pregnancy. The receptor source for this set is a female donor in good health, enrolled as a control in a pregnancy study. The CDR3 runs from the conserved cysteine through the conserved F or W. The D gene is left open where the match is weak. Clone sizes are given selectively: once, few, many, or a class where the clone is expanded.

v_call	clone_size	d_call	j_call	cdr3_nt	cdr3_aa
TRBV19	NA	TRBD1	TRBJ1-6	TGTGCCAGTAGTTCGGACAGGCTCTCGGGGTCACCCCTCCACTTT	CASSSDRLSGSPLHF
TRBV9	NA	NA	TRBJ1-2	TGTGCCAGCAGCGTAGAAGGAGTTCGGGGAGGGGGTATGGGTGGCTACACCTTC	CASSVEGVRGGGMGGYTF
TRBV30	NA	TRBD1	TRBJ1-4	TGTGCCTGGAGGGGACAGGGCTCTGATGAAAAACTGTTTTTT	CAWRGQGSDEKLFF
TRBV2	NA	TRBD1	TRBJ1-2	TGTGCCAGCAGTGAAGGGGACAGCTATGGCTACACCTTC	CASSEGDSYGYTF
TRBV9	NA	TRBD1	TRBJ2-3	TGTGCCAGCAGCTCCCGGACAGGCGAAGGGACAGATACGCAGTATTTT	CASSSRTGEGTDTQYF
TRBV7-2	NA	TRBD1	TRBJ1-2	TGTGCCAGCAGCTTAGATATTGGACAGGGGGCGATGGGATATGGCTACACCTTC	CASSLDIGQGAMGYGYTF
TRBV5-1	NA	NA	TRBJ1-5	TGCGCCAGCAGCTTGGGCGGCAGGGTAGGCAATCAGCCCCAGCATTTT	CASSLGGRVGNQPQHF
TRBV10-2	NA	TRBD2	TRBJ2-3	TGCGCCAGCGGTAAGACTAGCGGGGGAACAGATACGCAGTATTTT	CASGKTSGGTDTQYF
TRBV9	once	NA	TRBJ2-5	TGTGCCAGCAGCGTAGCTCGGGGGGAGACCCAGTACTTC	CASSVARGETQYF
TRBV7-9	once	NA	TRBJ2-5	TGTGCCAGCAGCTTCTCTTCGTCGGGGCAAGAGACCCAGTACTTC	CASSFSSSGQETQYF
TRBV4-1	NA	NA	TRBJ1-5	TGCGCCAGCAGCCAAGATATACTCAATCAGCCCCAGCATTTT	CASSQDILNQPQHF
TRBV19	NA	TRBD2	TRBJ2-1	TGTGCCAGTAGTATAACTAGCGGGGGGGCCGTAAATGAGCAGTTCTTC	CASSITSGGAVNEQFF
TRBV19	NA	TRBD2	TRBJ2-1	TGTGCCAGTGGGACTAGCGGGAACAATGAGCAGTTCTTC	CASGTSGNNEQFF
TRBV30	few	TRBD1	TRBJ1-6	TGTGCCTGGAGTGATGGACAGGCGTGGGGGTCACCCCTCCACTTT	CAWSDGQAWGSPLHF
TRBV19	NA	NA	TRBJ1-4	TGTGCCAGTAGTATGCAGGGATATAATGAAAAACTGTTTTTT	CASSMQGYNEKLFF
TRBV30	NA	NA	TRBJ1-1	TGTGCCTGGAGTTTCTATCGGTTGAACACTGAAGCTTTCTTT	CAWSFYRLNTEAFF
TRBV7-2	NA	TRBD1	TRBJ2-5	TGTGCCAGCAGCCCCCGGACAGGCGGAGAGACCCAGTACTTC	CASSPRTGGETQYF
TRBV7-2	NA	NA	TRBJ1-1	TGTGCCAGCAGCTTAGACCCCTGGGCAGGTCGGGCTTTCTTT	CASSLDPWAGRAFF
TRBV27	NA	TRBD1	TRBJ1-1	TGTGCCAGCAGTCCCTGGACAGGGGGGGGCACTGAAGCTTTCTTT	CASSPWTGGGTEAFF
TRBV5-6	NA	TRBD1	TRBJ1-2	TGTGCCAGCAGCCCGGGACAGGCGTTCTATGGCTACACCTTC	CASSPGQAFYGYTF
TRBV20-1	NA	NA	TRBJ1-2	TGCAGTGCAAACGACGGGTATGGCTACACCTTC	CSANDGYGYTF
TRBV5-8	NA	TRBD1	TRBJ2-2	TGTGCCAGCAGCCCGGGACAGGGGTTTCCCACCGGGGAGCTGTTTTTT	CASSPGQGFPTGELFF
TRBV4-1	NA	TRBD1	TRBJ2-1	TGCGCCAGCAGCCAAGCCGGGACAGTCTACAATGAGCAGTTCTTC	CASSQAGTVYNEQFF
TRBV7-2	NA	TRBD1	TRBJ2-3	TGTGCCAGCAGCCCAGGGGGCGGGAACACAGATACGCAGTATTTT	CASSPGGGNTDTQYF
TRBV27	NA	NA	TRBJ1-2	TGTGCCAGCAGTTTGCAGGGTGGCTATGGCTACACCTTC	CASSLQGGYGYTF
TRBV10-3	NA	NA	TRBJ1-6	TGTGCCATCCGCCGAGGGCTCGGGGATTCACCCCTCCACTTT	CAIRRGLGDSPLHF
TRBV19	NA	TRBD1	TRBJ2-7	TGTGCCAGTAGTATGGGGACAGGGAACTCCTACGAGCAGTACTTC	CASSMGTGNSYEQYF